The clone carrying this T cell receptor (beta chain) is labeled as medium-sized (0.01 to 0.1%). Its antigen is unidentified. The template was genomic DNA from peripheral blood, not RNA. This entry comes from a study of T cell repertoires in aging, cancer and after chemotherapy. In the study overall: Some 10 million TCR reads were in the whole dataset.

Findings of the study overall: Compared with age-matched healthy donors, untreated hematological or solid cancer patients showed higher blood TCR clonality. Loss of evenness, beyond lost richness, contributed to age-related TCR diversity decline in cancer patients. In each cancer cohort, median generation probability increased across chemotherapy, suggesting thymic output rebounded.

Germline V gene sequence: CDR1 MRHNA, CDR2 SNTAGT. With V trimmed by 5 bases and J by 3 bases, 12 bases remained unmatched. The CDR3 is 16 amino acids. A mixed TRB-A/B primer pool amplified rearranged TRB by multiplex touch-down PCR. TCRdb re-analysed the multiplex PCR reads in MiXCR, keeping a single row per CDR3 protein. This table has around 1,600 distinct CDR3 sequences, about a quarter appearing once. Input material: blood. The receptor was isolated from a human donor with a blood cancer. V is TRBV6-4 and J is TRBJ1-1, with 7 bases aligning to TRBD1. CDR3 protein: CASSPTGVSSDTEAFF. The CDR3 nucleotides are TGTGCCAGCAGTCCAACAGGGGTGAGTTCGGACACTGAAGCTTTCTTT.